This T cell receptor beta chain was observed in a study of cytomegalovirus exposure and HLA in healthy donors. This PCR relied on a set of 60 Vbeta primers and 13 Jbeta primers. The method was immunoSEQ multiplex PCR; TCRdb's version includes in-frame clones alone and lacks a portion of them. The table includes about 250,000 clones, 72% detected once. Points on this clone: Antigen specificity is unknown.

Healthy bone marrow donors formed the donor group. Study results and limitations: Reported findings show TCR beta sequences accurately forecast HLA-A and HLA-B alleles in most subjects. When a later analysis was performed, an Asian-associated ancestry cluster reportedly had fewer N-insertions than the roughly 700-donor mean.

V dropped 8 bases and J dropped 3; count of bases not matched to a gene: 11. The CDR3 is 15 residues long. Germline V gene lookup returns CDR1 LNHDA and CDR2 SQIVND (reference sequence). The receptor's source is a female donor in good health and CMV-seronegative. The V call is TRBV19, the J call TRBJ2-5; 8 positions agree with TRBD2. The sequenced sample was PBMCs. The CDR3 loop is CASSGGGLGEETQYF. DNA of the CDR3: TGTGCCAGTTCCGGGGGGGGTTTAGGAGAAGAGACCCAGTACTTC. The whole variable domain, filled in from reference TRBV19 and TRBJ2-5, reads DGGITQSPKYLFRKEGQNVTLSCEQNLNHDAMYWYRQDPGQGLRLIYYSQIVNDFQKGDIAEGYSVSREKKESFPLTVTSAQKNPTAFYLCASSGGGLGEETQYFGPGTRLLVL.